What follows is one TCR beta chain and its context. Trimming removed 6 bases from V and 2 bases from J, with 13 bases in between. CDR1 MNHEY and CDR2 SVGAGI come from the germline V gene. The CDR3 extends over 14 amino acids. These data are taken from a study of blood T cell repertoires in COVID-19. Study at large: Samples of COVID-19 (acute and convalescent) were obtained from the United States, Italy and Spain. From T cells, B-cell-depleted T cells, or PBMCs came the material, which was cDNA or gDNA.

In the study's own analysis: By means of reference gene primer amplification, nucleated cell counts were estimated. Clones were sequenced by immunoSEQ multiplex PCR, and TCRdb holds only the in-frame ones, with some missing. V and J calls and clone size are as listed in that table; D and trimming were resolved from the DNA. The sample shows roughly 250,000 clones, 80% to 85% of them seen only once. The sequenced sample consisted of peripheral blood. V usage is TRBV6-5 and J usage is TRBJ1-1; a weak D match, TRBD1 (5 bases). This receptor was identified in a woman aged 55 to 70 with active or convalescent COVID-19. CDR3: CASSRRQTNTEAFF. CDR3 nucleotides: TGTGCCAGCAGCCGCCGACAGACCAACACTGAAGCTTTCTTT.